This T cell receptor (beta chain) was observed in a study of blood T cell repertoires in COVID-19 (dated by TCRdb to 2020 to 2022). At the level of the whole study: The collaborator samples originated in the United States, Italy and Spain and spanned the acute and convalescent phases of COVID-19. Subjects who had been exposed to COVID-19, were actively infected with it, or had recovered from it provided the deeply sampled blood TCRbeta repertoires that made up the dataset. HLA class I and class II types, where available, came from metadata supplied by the sample provider rather than from assay-based typing. The repertoires were made available in a free public database intended to serve as a resource for research on the immune response to SARS-CoV-2. Samples came from the ongoing ImmuneRACE study (first 160 participants) plus 1,254 subjects from 6 global collaborators. The material from the prospective study consisted of cDNA or gDNA derived from T cells, B-cell-depleted T cells, or PBMCs. The sample metadata nearly always contained a de-identified subject ID, COVID-19 status, age in years and sex.

The immunoSEQ Assay, a bias-controlled multiplex PCR, was used to amplify TCRbeta CDR3 regions from genomic DNA. Regarding the original processing steps: The number of nucleated cells in each sample was estimated by amplification of reference gene primers within the assay. To quantify the absolute abundance of each unique TCRbeta CDR3 rearrangement, sequence reads were collapsed and filtered. For each sample, productive Simpson clonality was calculated by taking the square root of Simpson's diversity index across productive rearrangements. What TCRdb holds here is the immuneACCESS table cut down to in-frame rearrangements. Part of the clones is not present; checked against another copy, under half of the missing clones reflect an unresolved V gene, and the others are unexplained. V and J calls and clone size come straight from that table; D and trimming were deduced from the DNA. Counted in this sample were approximately 82,000 clones; around 80% of them appeared once. Of the sample, around 7.2% is held by the ten largest clones.

The investigation overall reported the following: The quantity of clinical and demographic metadata differed by source and by participant and was supplied without curation.

With regard to this clone: Its antigen target is currently unknown. No much larger clone exists at a distance of one base, and base qualities are not known.

Each collaborating institution followed its own protocols to collect whole blood in K2EDTA tubes. For TCRbeta analysis, collaborators shipped samples in one of three forms: frozen whole blood, isolated PBMCs, or DNA extracted from either of those sample types. CDR1 and CDR2, looked up from the germline V gene, are MDHEN and SYDVKM. Here V drops 8 bases and J drops 0 bases, and the junction holds 4 bases not matched to any gene. There are 14 amino acids in the CDR3, from cysteine to valine inclusive. The kept DNA is CDR3 alone, 42 bases in frame from the first base. Material for sequencing was peripheral blood. The chain couples TRBV28 to TRBJ2-7, with 10 junctional bases fitting TRBD1. The sequence came from a man aged 45-65 years with active or convalescent COVID-19. The CDR3 region: CASVGTGASYEQYV. The DNA sequence is as follows: TGTGCCAGCGTGGGGACAGGGGCCTCCTACGAGCAGTACGTC.